This TCR beta chain was recorded in a study of cytomegalovirus exposure and HLA in healthy donors. Unrecorded immune exposures were likely, despite nominal health at sampling. Regarding this clone: Its cognate antigen is unknown.

V was trimmed by 6 bases and J by 7 bases, leaving 19 bases between them. Germline V gives CDR1 LNHDA, CDR2 SQIVND (reference sequence). CDR3 size: 15 residues. Use of 60 Vbeta and 13 Jbeta primers characterized the PCR. Original processing methods: In a later analysis, the count reached 76 million or so unique TCR beta chains, with about 9.9 million shared. Profiled with immunoSEQ multiplex PCR; TCRdb holds only in-frame clones, not every one. V and J calls and clone size are copied from that table; D and trimming were computed from the DNA. The sample has about 150,000 clones; 80% to 85% are singletons. Findings and caveats of the study: According to an earlier analysis, most TCR beta V segments yielded productive rearrangements about 87% or about 30% of the time. According to the study, 150 to 200 TCR beta chains were cytomegalovirus-associated.

Sequences were obtained from PBMCs. The receptor's source is a woman younger than 45 in good health and CMV-seronegative. This chain joins TRBV19 and TRBJ1-5; a possible D gene is TRBD1 (6 bases). The CDR3 DNA is TGTGCCAGTAGATACCGACAGGACCGAAGGCAGCCCCAGCATTTT. It codes for CASRYRQDRRQPQHF.